This T cell receptor beta chain was recovered during a study of blood T cell repertoires in COVID-19. At the level of the study: Samples taken during acute and convalescent COVID-19 were collected in the United States, Italy and Spain. PBMCs, B-cell-depleted T cells, or T cells provided the cDNA or gDNA that made up the material.

Living in roughly 25 US areas, the participants were between roughly 18 and 89 years of age. The CDR3 loop spans 15 amino acids. The germline gives CDR1 SNHLY, CDR2 FYNNEI. The repertoire was sequenced with immunoSEQ multiplex PCR; TCRdb's copy has only in-frame clones and lacks some. Of about 140,000 clones in the sample, over 70% are singletons; the top ten hold about 10%. This sequence joins TRBV2 and TRBJ2-5, with 7 bases lining up with TRBD2. The sequence came from a man aged 55 to 70 who had recovered from COVID-19. Sequences were obtained from PBMCs or T cells enriched from blood (not recorded which). DNA of the CDR3: TGTTCCCTTCGGGAGACGACAAGCGGGACGGAGACCCAGTACTTC. Encoded protein: CSLRETTSGTETQYF.